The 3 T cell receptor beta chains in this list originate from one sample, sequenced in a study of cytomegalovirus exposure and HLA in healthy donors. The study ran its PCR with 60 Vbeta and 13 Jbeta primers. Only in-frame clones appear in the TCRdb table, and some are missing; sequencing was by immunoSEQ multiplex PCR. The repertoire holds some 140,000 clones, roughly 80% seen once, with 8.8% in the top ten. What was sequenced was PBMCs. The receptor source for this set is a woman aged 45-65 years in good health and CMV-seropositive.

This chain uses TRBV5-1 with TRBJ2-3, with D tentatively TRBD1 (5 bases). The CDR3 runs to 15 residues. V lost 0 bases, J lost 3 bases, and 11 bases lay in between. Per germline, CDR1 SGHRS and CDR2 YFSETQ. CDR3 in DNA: TGCGCCAGCAGCTTGGCCGGGCAGGGTACAGATACGCAGTATTTT. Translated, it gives CASSLAGQGTDTQYF.

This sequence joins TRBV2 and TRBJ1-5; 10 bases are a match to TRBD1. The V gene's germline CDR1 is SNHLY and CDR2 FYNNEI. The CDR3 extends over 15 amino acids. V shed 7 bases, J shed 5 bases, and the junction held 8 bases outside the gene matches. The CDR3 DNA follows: TGTGCCAGCACCCCGCCCGGGACAGGGGATCAGCCCCAGCATTTT. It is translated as CASTPPGTGDQPQHF.

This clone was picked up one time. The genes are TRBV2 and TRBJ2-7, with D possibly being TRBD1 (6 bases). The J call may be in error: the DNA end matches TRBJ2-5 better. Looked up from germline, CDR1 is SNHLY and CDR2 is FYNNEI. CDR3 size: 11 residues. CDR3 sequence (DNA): TGTGCCAGCCTAGGGGGAGAGACCCAGTACTTC. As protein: CASLGGETQYF.